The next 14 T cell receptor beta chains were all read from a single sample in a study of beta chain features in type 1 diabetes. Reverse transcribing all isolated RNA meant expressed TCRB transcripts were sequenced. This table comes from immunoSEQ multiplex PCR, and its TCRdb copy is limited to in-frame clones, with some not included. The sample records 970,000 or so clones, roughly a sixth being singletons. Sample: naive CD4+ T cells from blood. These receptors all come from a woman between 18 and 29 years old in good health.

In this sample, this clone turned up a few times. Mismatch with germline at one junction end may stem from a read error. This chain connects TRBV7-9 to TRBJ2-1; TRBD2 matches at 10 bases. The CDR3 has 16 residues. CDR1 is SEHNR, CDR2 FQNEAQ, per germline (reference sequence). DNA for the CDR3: TGCGCCAGCAGCCTGGCAAGCGGGAGGGGGTTCAATGAGCAGTTCTTC. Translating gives CASSLASGRGFNEQFF.

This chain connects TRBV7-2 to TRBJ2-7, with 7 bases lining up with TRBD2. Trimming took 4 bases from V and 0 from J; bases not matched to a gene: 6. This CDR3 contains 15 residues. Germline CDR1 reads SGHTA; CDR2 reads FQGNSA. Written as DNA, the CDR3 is TGTGCCAGCAGCTACAGCGGGACGAGCTCCTACGAGCAGTACTTC. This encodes CASSYSGTSSYEQYF.

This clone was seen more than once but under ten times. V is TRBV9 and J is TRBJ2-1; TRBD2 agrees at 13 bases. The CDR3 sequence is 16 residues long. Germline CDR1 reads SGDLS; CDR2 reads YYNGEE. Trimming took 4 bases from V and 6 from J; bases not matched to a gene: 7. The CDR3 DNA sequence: TGTGCCAGCAGCCCAGCCGGGACTAGCGGGATCAATGAGCAGTTCTTC. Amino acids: CASSPAGTSGINEQFF.

The CDR3 nucleotides are TGTGCCAGTAGTAGGACAAGGGGACCCTACGAGCAGTACTTC. It yields the protein CASSRTRGPYEQYF. The rearrangement uses TRBV19 and TRBJ2-7; D could derive from TRBD1 or TRBD2 (5 bases each). The CDR3 contains 14 residues. Germline loops: CDR1 LNHDA, CDR2 SQIVND (reference sequence). V gave up 4 bases and J gave up 2 bases, with 12 bases separating them.

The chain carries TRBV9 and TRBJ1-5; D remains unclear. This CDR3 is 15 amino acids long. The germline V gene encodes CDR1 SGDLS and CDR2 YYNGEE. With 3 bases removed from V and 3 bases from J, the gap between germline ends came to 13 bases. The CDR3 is CASSERGQINQPQHF. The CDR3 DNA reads TGTGCCAGCAGCGAGAGAGGGCAGATCAATCAGCCCCAGCATTTT.

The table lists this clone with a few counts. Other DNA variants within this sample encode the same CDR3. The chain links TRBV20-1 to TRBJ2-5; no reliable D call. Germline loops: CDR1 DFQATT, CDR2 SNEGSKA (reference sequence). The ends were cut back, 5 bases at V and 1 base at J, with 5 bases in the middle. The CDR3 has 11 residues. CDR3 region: CSAGVQETQYF. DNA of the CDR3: TGCAGTGCTGGGGTCCAAGAGACCCAGTACTTC.

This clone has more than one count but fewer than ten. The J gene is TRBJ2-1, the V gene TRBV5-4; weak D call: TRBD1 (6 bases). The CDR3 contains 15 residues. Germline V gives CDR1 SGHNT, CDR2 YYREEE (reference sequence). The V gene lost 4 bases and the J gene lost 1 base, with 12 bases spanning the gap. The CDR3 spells CASSPGAASYNEQFF. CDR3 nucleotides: TGTGCCAGCAGCCCAGGGGCAGCATCCTACAATGAGCAGTTCTTC.

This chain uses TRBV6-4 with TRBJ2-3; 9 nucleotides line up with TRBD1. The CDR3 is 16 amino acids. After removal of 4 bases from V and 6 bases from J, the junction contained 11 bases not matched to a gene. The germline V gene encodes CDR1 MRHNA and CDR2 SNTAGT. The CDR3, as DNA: TGTGCCAGCAGTGCAACGGGGACAGGGACACTCGATACGCAGTATTTT. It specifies CASSATGTGTLDTQYF.

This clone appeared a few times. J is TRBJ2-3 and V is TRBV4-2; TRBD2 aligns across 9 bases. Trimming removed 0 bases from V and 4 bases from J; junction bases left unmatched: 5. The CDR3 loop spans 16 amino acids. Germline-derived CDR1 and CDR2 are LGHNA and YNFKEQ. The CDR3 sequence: CASSQESGGTPDTQYF. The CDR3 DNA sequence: TGTGCCAGCAGCCAAGAGAGCGGGGGGACCCCAGATACGCAGTATTTT.

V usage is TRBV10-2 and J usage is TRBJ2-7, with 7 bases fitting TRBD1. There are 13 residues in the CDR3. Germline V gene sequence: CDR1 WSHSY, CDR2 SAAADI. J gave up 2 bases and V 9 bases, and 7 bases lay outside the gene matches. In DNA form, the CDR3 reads TGCGCCAGTAGGGACAGTTCACCCTACGAGCAGTACTTC. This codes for CASRDSSPYEQYF.

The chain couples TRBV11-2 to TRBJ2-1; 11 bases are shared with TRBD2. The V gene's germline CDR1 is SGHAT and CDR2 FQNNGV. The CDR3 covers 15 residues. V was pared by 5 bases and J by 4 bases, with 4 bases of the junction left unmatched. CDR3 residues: CASSRTSGSYNEQFF. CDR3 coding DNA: TGTGCCAGCAGCCGTACTAGCGGGAGTTACAATGAGCAGTTCTTC.

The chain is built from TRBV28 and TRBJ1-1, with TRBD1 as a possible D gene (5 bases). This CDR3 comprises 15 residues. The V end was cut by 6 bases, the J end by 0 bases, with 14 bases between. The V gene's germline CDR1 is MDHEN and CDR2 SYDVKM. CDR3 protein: CASRRGGWLNTEAFF. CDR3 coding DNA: TGTGCCAGCAGGAGGGGCGGCTGGCTGAACACTGAAGCTTTCTTT.

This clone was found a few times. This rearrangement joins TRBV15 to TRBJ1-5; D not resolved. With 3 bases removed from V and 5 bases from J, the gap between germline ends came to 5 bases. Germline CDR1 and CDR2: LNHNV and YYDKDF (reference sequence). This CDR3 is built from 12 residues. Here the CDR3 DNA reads TGTGCCACCAGCAGCGTCGATCAGCCCCAGCATTTT. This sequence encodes CATSSVDQPQHF.

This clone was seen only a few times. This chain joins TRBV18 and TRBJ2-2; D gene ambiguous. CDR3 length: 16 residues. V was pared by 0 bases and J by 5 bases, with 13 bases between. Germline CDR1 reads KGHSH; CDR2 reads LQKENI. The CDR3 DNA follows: TGTGCCAGCTCACCACCGGCAACTGCTAGTACCGGGGAGCTGTTTTTT. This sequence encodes CASSPPATASTGELFF.